Given below is one TCR beta chain in context. Its ends do not fully match the called genes, so a read error is possible. These data are taken from a study of T cells in Graves' hyperthyroidism and ophthalmopathy. From RNA transcripts, TCR beta CDR3 regions were amplified. In the first-round RT-PCR of the TCR CDR3, the HTBI primer set was used. TCRdb reprocessed the multiplex PCR reads with MiXCR, giving one entry per CDR3 protein. The profile shows fewer than 650,000 distinct CDR3 sequences, under 15% of them singletons. The CDR3 runs 13 residues. Germline V gives CDR1 MNHEY, CDR2 SVGAGI. Individuals with ophthalmopathy presented a Clinical Activity Score of at least 3, a NOSPECS grade of at least 4 and a duration under 3 months. Patients showing uncontrolled infection, other autoimmune disease, pregnancy or lactation were ineligible.

This chain links TRBV6-5 with TRBJ1-2, with no clear D. The source of this sequence is a woman aged 35 to 49 with Graves' ophthalmopathy. Input material: blood. The CDR3 nucleotides are TGTGCCAGCAGTTACCCGCAAAGCGTGGAGAGGAGCTTC. This gives the protein CASSYPQSVERSF.